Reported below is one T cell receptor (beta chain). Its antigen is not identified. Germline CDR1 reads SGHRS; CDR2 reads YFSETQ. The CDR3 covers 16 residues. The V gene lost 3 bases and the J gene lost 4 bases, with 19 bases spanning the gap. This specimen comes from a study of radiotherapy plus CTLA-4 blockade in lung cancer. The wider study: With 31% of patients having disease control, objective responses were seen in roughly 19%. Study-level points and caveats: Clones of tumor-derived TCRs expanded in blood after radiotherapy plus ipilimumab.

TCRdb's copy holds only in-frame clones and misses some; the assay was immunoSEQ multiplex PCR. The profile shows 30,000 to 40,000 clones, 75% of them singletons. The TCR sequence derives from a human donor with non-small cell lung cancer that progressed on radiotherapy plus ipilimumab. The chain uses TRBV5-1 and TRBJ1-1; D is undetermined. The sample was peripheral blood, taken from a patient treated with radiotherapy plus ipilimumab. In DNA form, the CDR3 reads TGCGCCAGCAGCTGGGCCGGGCTCCGAGGCGTCACTGAAGCTTTCTTT. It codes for CASSWAGLRGVTEAFF.